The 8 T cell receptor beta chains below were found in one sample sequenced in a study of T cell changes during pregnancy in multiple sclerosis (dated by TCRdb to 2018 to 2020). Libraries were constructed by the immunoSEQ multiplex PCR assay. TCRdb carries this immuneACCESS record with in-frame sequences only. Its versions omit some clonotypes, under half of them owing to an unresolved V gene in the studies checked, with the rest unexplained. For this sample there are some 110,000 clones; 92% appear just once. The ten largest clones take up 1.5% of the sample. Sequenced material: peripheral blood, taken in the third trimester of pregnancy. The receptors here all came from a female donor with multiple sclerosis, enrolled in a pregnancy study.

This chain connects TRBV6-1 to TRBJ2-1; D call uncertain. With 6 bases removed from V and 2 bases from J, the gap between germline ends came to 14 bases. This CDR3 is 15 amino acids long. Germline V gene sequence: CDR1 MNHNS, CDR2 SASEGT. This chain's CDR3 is CASSVDTLTYNEQFF. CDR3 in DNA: TGTGCCAGCAGCGTCGACACGTTGACCTACAATGAGCAGTTCTTC.

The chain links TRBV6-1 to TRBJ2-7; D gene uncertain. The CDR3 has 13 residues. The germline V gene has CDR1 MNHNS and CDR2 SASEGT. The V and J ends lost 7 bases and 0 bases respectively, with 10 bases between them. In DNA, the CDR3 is TGTGCCAGCATGTTCGGTTCCTCCTACGAGCAGTACTTC. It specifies CASMFGSSYEQYF.

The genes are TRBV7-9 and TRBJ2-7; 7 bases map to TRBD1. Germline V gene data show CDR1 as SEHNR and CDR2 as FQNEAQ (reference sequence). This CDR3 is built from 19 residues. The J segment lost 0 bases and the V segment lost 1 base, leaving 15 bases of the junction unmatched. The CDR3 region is CASSLVGARGIRASYEQYF. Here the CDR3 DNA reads TGTGCCAGCAGCTTAGTAGGTGCCAGGGGGATCAGGGCCTCCTACGAGCAGTACTTC.

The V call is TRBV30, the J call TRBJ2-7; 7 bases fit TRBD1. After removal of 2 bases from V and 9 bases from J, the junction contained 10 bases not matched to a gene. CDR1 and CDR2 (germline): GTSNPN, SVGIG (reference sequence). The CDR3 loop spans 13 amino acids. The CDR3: CAWSRGRDSGQYF. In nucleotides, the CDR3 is TGTGCCTGGAGTCGAGGCCGGGACAGCGGGCAGTACTTC.

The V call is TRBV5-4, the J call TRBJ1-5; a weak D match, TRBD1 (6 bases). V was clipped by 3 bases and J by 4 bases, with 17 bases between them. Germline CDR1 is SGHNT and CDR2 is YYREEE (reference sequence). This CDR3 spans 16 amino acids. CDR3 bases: TGTGCCAGCAGCTCGGGGGGCGGGGGTCGAAATCAGCCCCAGCATTTT. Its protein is CASSSGGGGRNQPQHF. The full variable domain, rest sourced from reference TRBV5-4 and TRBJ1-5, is ETGVTQSPTHLIKTRGQQVTLRCSSQSGHNTVSWYQQALGQGPQFIFQYYREEENGRGNFPPRFSGLQFPNYSSELNVNALELDDSALYLCASSSGGGGRNQPQHFGDGTRLSIL.

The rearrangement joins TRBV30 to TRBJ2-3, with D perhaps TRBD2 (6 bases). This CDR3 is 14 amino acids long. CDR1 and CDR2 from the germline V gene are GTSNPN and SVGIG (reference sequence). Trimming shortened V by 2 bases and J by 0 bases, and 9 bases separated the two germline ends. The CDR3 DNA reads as TGTGCCTGGAGTCCGACTAGTAGCACAGATACGCAGTATTTT. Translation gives CAWSPTSSTDTQYF.

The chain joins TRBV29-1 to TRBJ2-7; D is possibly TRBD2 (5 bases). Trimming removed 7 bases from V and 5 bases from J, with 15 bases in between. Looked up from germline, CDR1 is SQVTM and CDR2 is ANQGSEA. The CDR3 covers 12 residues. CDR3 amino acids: CSGRGVGDEQYF. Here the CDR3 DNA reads TGCAGCGGCCGGGGAGTTGGGGACGAGCAGTACTTC.

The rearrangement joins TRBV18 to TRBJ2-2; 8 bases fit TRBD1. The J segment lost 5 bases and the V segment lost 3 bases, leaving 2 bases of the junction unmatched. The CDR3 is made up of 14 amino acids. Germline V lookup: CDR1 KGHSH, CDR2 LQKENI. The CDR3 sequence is CASSPNRGTGELFF. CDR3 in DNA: TGTGCCAGCTCACCCAACAGGGGGACCGGGGAGCTGTTTTTT.